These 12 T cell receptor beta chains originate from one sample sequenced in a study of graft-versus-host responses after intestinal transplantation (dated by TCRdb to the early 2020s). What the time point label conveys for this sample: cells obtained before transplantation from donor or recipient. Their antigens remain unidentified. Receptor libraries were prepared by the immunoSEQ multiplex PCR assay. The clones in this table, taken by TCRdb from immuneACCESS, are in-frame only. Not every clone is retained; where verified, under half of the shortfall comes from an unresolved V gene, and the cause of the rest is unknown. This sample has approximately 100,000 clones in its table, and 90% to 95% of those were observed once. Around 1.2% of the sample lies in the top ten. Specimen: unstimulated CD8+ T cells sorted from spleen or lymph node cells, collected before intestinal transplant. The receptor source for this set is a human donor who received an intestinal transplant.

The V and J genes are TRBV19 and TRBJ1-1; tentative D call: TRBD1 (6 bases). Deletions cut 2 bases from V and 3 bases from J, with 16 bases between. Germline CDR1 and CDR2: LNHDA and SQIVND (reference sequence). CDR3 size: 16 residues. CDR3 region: CASSIRIQGRDTEAFF. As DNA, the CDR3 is TGTGCCAGTAGTATACGGATACAGGGTAGGGACACTGAAGCTTTCTTT.

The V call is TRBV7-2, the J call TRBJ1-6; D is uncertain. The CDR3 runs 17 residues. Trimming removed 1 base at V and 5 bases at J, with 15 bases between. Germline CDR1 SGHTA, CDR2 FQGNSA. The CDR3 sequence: CASSLVRWDPDNSPLHF. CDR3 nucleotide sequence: TGTGCCAGCAGCTTAGTTCGGTGGGATCCCGATAATTCACCCCTCCACTTT.

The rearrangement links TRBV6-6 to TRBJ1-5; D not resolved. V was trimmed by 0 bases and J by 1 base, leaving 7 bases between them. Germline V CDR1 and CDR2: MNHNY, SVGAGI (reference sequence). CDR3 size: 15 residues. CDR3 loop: CASSYSYSSNQPQHF. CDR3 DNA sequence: TGTGCCAGCAGTTACTCGTATAGCAGCAATCAGCCCCAGCATTTT.

In DNA, the CDR3 is TGTGCCAGCAGCTCCCCCCCGACAGGGAACACCGGGGAGCTGTTTTTT. This translates into CASSSPPTGNTGELFF. The rearrangement uses TRBV11-2 and TRBJ2-2; TRBD1 is a possible D gene (6 bases). Germline V gene data show CDR1 as SGHAT and CDR2 as FQNNGV. The CDR3 totals 16 residues. V was trimmed by 4 bases and J by 1 base, leaving 13 bases between them. Supplemented by reference TRBV11-2 and TRBJ2-2, the full variable domain reads EAGVAQSPRYKIIEKRQSVAFWCNPISGHATLYWYQQILGQGPKLLIQFQNNGVVDDSQLPKDRFSAERLKGVDSTLKIQPAKLEDSAVYLCASSSPPTGNTGELFFGEGSRLTVL.

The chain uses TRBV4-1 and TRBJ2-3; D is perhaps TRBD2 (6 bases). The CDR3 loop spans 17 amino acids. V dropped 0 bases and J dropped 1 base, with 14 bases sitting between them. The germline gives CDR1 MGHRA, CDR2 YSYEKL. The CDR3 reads CASSQDPPPGGTDTQYF. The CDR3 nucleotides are TGCGCCAGCAGCCAAGATCCGCCGCCGGGGGGCACAGATACGCAGTATTTT.

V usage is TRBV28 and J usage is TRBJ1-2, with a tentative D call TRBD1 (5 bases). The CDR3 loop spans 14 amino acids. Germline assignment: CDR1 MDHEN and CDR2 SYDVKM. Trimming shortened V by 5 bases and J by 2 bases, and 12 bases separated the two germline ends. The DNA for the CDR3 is TGTGCCAGCAGTCCCTGGGGGAGAAACTATGGCTACACCTTC. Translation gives CASSPWGRNYGYTF.

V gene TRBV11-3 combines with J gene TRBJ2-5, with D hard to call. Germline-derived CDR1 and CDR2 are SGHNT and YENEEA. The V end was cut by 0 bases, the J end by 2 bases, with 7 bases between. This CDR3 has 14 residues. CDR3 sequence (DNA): TGTGCCAGCAGCTTAGATGAAGTACAAGAGACCCAGTACTTC. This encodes CASSLDEVQETQYF.

This CDR3 is CASSLVGGQDEQFF. Here the CDR3 DNA reads TGTGCCAGCAGCTTAGTAGGGGGCCAAGATGAGCAGTTCTTC. The chain recombines TRBV7-9 with TRBJ2-1; 7 nucleotides match TRBD1. The CDR3 extends over 14 amino acids. Trimming cost V 1 base and J 8 bases; bases outside gene matches: 5. Germline assignment: CDR1 SEHNR and CDR2 FQNEAQ (reference sequence). The variable domain in full, completed from reference TRBV7-9 and TRBJ2-1, reads DTGVSQNPRHKITKRGQNVTFRCDPISEHNRLYWYRQTLGQGPEFLTYFQNEAQLEKSRLLSDRFSAERPKGSFSTLEIQRTEQGDSAMYLCASSLVGGQDEQFFGPGTRLTVL.

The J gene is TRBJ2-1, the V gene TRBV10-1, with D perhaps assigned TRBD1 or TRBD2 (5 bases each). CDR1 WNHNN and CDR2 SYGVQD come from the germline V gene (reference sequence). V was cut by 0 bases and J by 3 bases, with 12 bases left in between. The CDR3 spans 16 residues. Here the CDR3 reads CASSESLRDVYNEQFF. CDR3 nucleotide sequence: TGCGCCAGCAGTGAGTCCCTCAGGGACGTCTACAATGAGCAGTTCTTC.

CDR3 sequence reads: CASGADSGNTIYF. The CDR3 bases are TGCGCCAGCGGTGCAGACTCTGGAAACACCATATATTTT. The rearrangement links TRBV5-1 to TRBJ1-3; the D is unclear. CDR3 length equals 13 residues. CDR1 is SGHRS and CDR2 is YFSETQ in the germline V gene. Trimming cost V 7 bases and J 0 bases, with 8 bases left between them.

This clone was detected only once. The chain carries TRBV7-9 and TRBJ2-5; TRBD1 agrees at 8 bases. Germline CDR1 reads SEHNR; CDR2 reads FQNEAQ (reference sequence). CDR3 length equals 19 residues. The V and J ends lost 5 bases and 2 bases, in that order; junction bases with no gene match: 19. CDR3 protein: CASSPPYLGQGGRQETQYF. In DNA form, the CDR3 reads TGTGCCAGCAGCCCGCCTTATCTCGGACAGGGTGGTCGGCAAGAGACCCAGTACTTC.

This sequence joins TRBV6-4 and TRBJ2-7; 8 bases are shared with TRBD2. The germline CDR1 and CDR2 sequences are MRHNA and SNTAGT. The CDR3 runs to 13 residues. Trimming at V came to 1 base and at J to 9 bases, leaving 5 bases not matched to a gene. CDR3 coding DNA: TGTGCCAGCAGTGACTTAAGCGGGGGCGTGCAGTACTTC. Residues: CASSDLSGGVQYF.